These 21 T cell receptor beta chains were sequenced from one sample in a study of cytomegalovirus exposure and HLA in healthy donors. Data came from immunoSEQ multiplex PCR; TCRdb stores just in-frame clones and leaves some out. The data contain 220,000 or so clones, 80% to 85% of them singletons. Material: PBMCs. All receptors derive from a woman in her thirties in good health and CMV-seropositive.

The chain uses TRBV4-1 and TRBJ1-4, with TRBD1 identical over 10 bases. Trimming cost V 4 bases and J 8 bases; bases outside gene matches: 7. Germline CDR1 MGHRA, CDR2 YSYEKL. This CDR3 spans 15 amino acids. The DNA of the CDR3 is TGCGCCAGCAGCCGAACCGGGACAGGGGAGGAAAAACTGTTTTTT. Its translation is CASSRTGTGEEKLFF.

This clone was counted once. This rearrangement joins TRBV5-8 to TRBJ1-5; the D is unclear. Trimming shortened V by 0 bases and J by 0 bases, and 7 bases separated the two germline ends. Germline V gene lookup returns CDR1 SGHTS and CDR2 YDEGEE. The CDR3 runs 15 residues. This chain's CDR3 is CASSLVSNSNQPQHF. The CDR3 DNA reads as TGTGCCAGCAGCTTGGTCAGTAATAGCAATCAGCCCCAGCATTTT.

The chain links TRBV5-4 to TRBJ1-2, with 8 bases lining up with TRBD1. Germline V CDR1 and CDR2: SGHNT, YYREEE (reference sequence). This CDR3 spans 14 amino acids. V shed 0 bases and J 2 bases; nucleotides not matched to a gene: 0. For the CDR3, the DNA is TGTGCCAGCAGCTTGGGGGACAGGAACTATGGCTACACCTTC. It yields the protein CASSLGDRNYGYTF.

The rearrangement uses TRBV5-6 and TRBJ1-5; D is perhaps TRBD1 (6 bases). The CDR3 sequence is 16 residues long. Deletions cut 0 bases from V and 7 bases from J, with 17 bases between. Germline CDR1 is SGHDT and CDR2 is YYEEEE. The CDR3, as DNA: TGTGCCAGCAGCTTGGGTCAGGGCCGAAGGGGGCAGCCCCAGCATTTT. As protein: CASSLGQGRRGQPQHF.

This chain connects TRBV5-1 to TRBJ2-7; D possibly matches TRBD1 or TRBD2 (5 bases each). This CDR3 is built from 13 residues. CDR1 SGHRS and CDR2 YFSETQ come from the germline V gene. The germline V and J ends were trimmed by 4 bases and 1 base, with 9 bases remaining between them. CDR3 coding DNA: TGCGCCAGCAGCCGGGACGATTCCTACGAGCAGTACTTC. Its protein product is CASSRDDSYEQYF.

The rearrangement joins TRBV2 to TRBJ2-1; D remains ambiguous. CDR1 and CDR2 from the germline V gene are SNHLY and FYNNEI. The length of the CDR3 is 11 residues. Between the trimmed V and J ends, which lost 8 bases and 5 bases, there was a span of 7 bases. In DNA, the CDR3 is TGTGCCAGCCACTACCACAATGAGCAGTTCTTC. Encoded protein: CASHYHNEQFF.

The CDR3 nucleotides read TGTGCCAGCAGCGCACCGGGACAGGGGGTATTTCTTGATGGCTACACCTTC. This codes for CASSAPGQGVFLDGYTF. The chain links TRBV5-4 to TRBJ1-2, with 11 bases matching TRBD1. With 4 bases clipped from V and 6 bases from J, the junction kept 14 bases outside the gene matches. Germline V gene sequence: CDR1 SGHNT, CDR2 YYREEE (reference sequence). CDR3 length equals 17 residues. The full variable domain, with the rest looked up from reference TRBV5-4 and TRBJ1-2, is ETGVTQSPTHLIKTRGQQVTLRCSSQSGHNTVSWYQQALGQGPQFIFQYYREEENGRGNFPPRFSGLQFPNYSSELNVNALELDDSALYLCASSAPGQGVFLDGYTFGSGTRLTVV.

The V call is TRBV29-1, the J call TRBJ1-2, with TRBD1 as a possible D gene (6 bases). CDR3 length equals 13 residues. Germline values: CDR1 SQVTM, CDR2 ANQGSEA. V lost 6 bases, J lost 0 bases, and 11 bases lay in between. This CDR3 is CSVGTSANYGYTF. The DNA for the CDR3 is TGCAGCGTGGGGACATCCGCTAACTATGGCTACACCTTC.

This chain uses TRBV5-1 with TRBJ2-7, with 9 bases lining up with TRBD2. The trim removed 5 bases at V and 4 bases at J, leaving 4 bases unmatched. Germline V lookup: CDR1 SGHRS, CDR2 YFSETQ. CDR3 size: 13 residues. In nucleotides, the CDR3 is TGCGCCAGCAGTTCCCTAGCGGGGTACGAGCAGTACTTC. Residues: CASSSLAGYEQYF.

The CDR3 nucleotides are TGTGCCAGCTCATCGACAGGGTTGCGCAATCAGCCCCAGCATTTT. Amino acids: CASSSTGLRNQPQHF. The chain is built from TRBV18 and TRBJ1-5, with 7 bases identical to TRBD1. The germline gives CDR1 KGHSH, CDR2 LQKENI. V was pared by 5 bases and J by 2 bases, with 6 bases of the junction left unmatched. The CDR3 length is 15 residues.

This clone showed up just once. V gene TRBV7-2 combines with J gene TRBJ2-1, with 7 positions matching TRBD1. The CDR3 covers 15 residues. The germline gives CDR1 SGHTA, CDR2 FQGNSA. V shed 5 bases and J 4 bases; nucleotides not matched to a gene: 8. The CDR3: CASSQQGFGYNEQFF. CDR3 bases: TGTGCCAGCAGCCAACAGGGGTTTGGGTACAATGAGCAGTTCTTC.

V and J are TRBV29-1 and TRBJ2-7; 8 bases match TRBD1. Germline CDR1 reads SQVTM; CDR2 reads ANQGSEA. Trimming cost V 7 bases and J 6 bases; bases outside gene matches: 11. The CDR3 extends over 13 amino acids. CDR3 coding DNA: TGCAGCGCGACGGGACAGGCGATTTCCGAGCAGTACTTC. Its translation: CSATGQAISEQYF.

The sample holds one count of this clone. CDR3 sequence: CASSQTPGGAYGYTF. The CDR3 nucleotides are TGTGCCAGCAGCCAAACCCCAGGGGGCGCGTATGGCTACACCTTC. J is TRBJ1-2 and V is TRBV14, with 8 nucleotides matching TRBD1. This CDR3 comprises 15 residues. Germline CDR1 reads SGHDN; CDR2 reads FVKESK. V dropped 2 bases and J dropped 5; count of bases not matched to a gene: 7.

The J gene is TRBJ2-1, the V gene TRBV2; D unresolved. Germline loops: CDR1 SNHLY, CDR2 FYNNEI. Trimming took 3 bases from V and 11 from J, leaving 11 bases between them. The CDR3 covers 12 residues. CDR3 in DNA: TGTGCCAGCAGTGACAACGTTGGGCAGCAGTTCTTC. Protein product: CASSDNVGQQFF.

The chain uses TRBV7-8 and TRBJ2-7; D not certain. Germline V gene sequence: CDR1 SGHVS, CDR2 FQNEAQ. The CDR3 is made up of 14 amino acids. Trimming left V 3 bases short and J 3 bases short, with 12 bases between. This chain's CDR3 is CASSLSRRYYEQYF. For the CDR3, the DNA is TGTGCCAGCAGCTTGTCTCGGAGATACTACGAGCAGTACTTC.

The chain joins TRBV5-1 to TRBJ2-2, with 7 bases aligning to TRBD1. The CDR3 covers 15 residues. CDR1 and CDR2 (germline): SGHRS, YFSETQ. The ends lost 4 bases at V and 1 base at J; junction bases unmatched: 4. The CDR3 reads CASSTRTGNTGELFF. The CDR3 coding sequence is TGCGCCAGCAGCACGCGGACAGGGAACACCGGGGAGCTGTTTTTT.

J is TRBJ1-5 and V is TRBV15, with D hard to call. The CDR3 is 13 residues long. CDR1 is LNHNV, CDR2 YYDKDF, per germline (reference sequence). The germline V and J ends were trimmed by 0 bases and 7 bases, with 7 bases remaining between them. As DNA, the CDR3 is TGTGCCACCAGCAGAGATCGGAGGCAGCCCCAGCATTTT. Translating gives CATSRDRRQPQHF.

V usage is TRBV6-5 and J usage is TRBJ1-3; a weak D match, TRBD1 (6 bases). Germline lookup yields CDR1 MNHEY and CDR2 SVGAGI. V was clipped by 4 bases and J by 2 bases, with 15 bases between them. The CDR3 runs 16 residues. CDR3 bases: TGTGCCAGCAGTTTGTCGGGGGCCGTGGCTGGAAACACCATATATTTT. As protein: CASSLSGAVAGNTIYF.

The CDR3 loop is CASSSKTGRSTDTQYF. CDR3 coding DNA: TGCGCCAGCAGCTCAAAAACGGGACGTAGCACAGATACGCAGTATTTT. The chain is built from TRBV5-1 and TRBJ2-3; D may be TRBD1 or TRBD2 (5 bases each). The germline gives CDR1 SGHRS, CDR2 YFSETQ. The length of the CDR3 is 16 residues. V was pared by 3 bases and J by 0 bases, with 14 bases between.

This clone appeared once. The chain couples TRBV6-5 to TRBJ2-3; 8 bases line up with TRBD1. With 5 bases clipped from V and 2 bases from J, the junction kept 6 bases outside the gene matches. The CDR3 extends over 15 amino acids. Germline V gene data show CDR1 as MNHEY and CDR2 as SVGAGI. CDR3 amino acids: CASSRRTGITDTQYF. CDR3 nucleotides: TGTGCCAGCAGTCGGAGGACAGGGATCACAGATACGCAGTATTTT.

This rearrangement joins TRBV2 to TRBJ2-1; D may be TRBD2 (6 bases). The V end lost 9 bases, the J end lost 5 bases, and 14 bases lay between the germline ends. The germline gives CDR1 SNHLY, CDR2 FYNNEI. The CDR3 covers 13 residues. CDR3 sequence: CASGGELDNEQFF. The CDR3 bases are TGTGCCAGTGGAGGGGAGTTGGACAATGAGCAGTTCTTC.